This TCR beta chain was sequenced in a study of cytomegalovirus exposure and HLA in healthy donors. Deletions cut 7 bases from V and 5 bases from J, with 18 bases between. The CDR3 totals 15 residues. The germline CDR1 and CDR2 sequences are MGHRA and YSYEKL. PCR primers comprised 60 Vbeta and 13 Jbeta primers. Profiled with immunoSEQ multiplex PCR; TCRdb holds only in-frame clones, not every one. The profile shows about 120,000 clones, 67% of them singletons. The J gene is TRBJ2-4, the V gene TRBV4-1; maybe TRBD2 (5 bases). The sequenced sample consisted of PBMCs. The receptor was isolated from a man between 18 and 29 years old in good health and CMV-seropositive. CDR3 loop: CASTTNEGRENIQYF. In nucleotides, the CDR3 is TGCGCCAGCACCACCAACGAGGGTCGAGAAAACATTCAGTACTTC.